The entry that follows covers one T cell receptor beta chain sequence. Mismatch with germline at one junction end may stem from a read error. The data originate from a study of blood T cells in healthy people across ages. Germline-derived CDR1 and CDR2 are SNHLY and FYNNEI. This CDR3 has 15 residues. Sample-barcoded 5' priming and a J-beta primer mix drove a second PCR of about 6 to 12 cycles. TCRdb passed the 5' RACE reads through MiXCR, listing each CDR3 protein once. The repertoire holds roughly 640,000 distinct CDR3 sequences, with 25% to 35% as singletons. The chain recombines TRBV2 with TRBJ1-6, with D hard to call. This receptor was obtained from an elderly woman in good health. The sequencing input was blood. CDR3: CASSGDSSHNSPLHF. CDR3 nucleotide sequence: TGTGCCAGCAGTGGGGATAGCTCCCATAATTCACCCCTCCACTTT.